The clone carrying this T cell receptor (beta chain) was detected many times. Antigen specificity is unknown. According to the study, TCR beta libraries were built with iRepertoire HTBI primers and CDR3-region Arm-PCR. TCRdb re-called the multiplex PCR reads through MiXCR, storing one row per CDR3 protein. The top ten clones hold 15% to 20% of a sample with 600,000 to 650,000 distinct CDR3 sequences, roughly 16% of them seen once. The data belong to a study of regulatory T cells in long-lasting Graves disease. The time point is: newly diagnosed GD, antithyroid drugs for less than 3 months. After RNA was extracted from PBMCs, the TCR library was made from it. Study conclusions and caveats: Persistent patients shared more public clonotypes (roughly 3,000) than newly diagnosed patients (about 1,000).

The data were also submitted as part of a second study, on T cells in Graves' hyperthyroidism and ophthalmopathy. That study adds: With the HTBI primer set, the TCR CDR3 went through a first round of RT-PCR.

The material was peripheral blood mononuclear cells (PBMCs), obtained at new diagnosis, from a patient treated with antithyroid drugs. The clonotype was recovered from a woman between 25 and 40 years old with Graves disease.

CDR3 loop: CASKVSGGASYEQYF. The CDR3 DNA follows: TGCGCCAGCAAGGTTTCAGGGGGCGCTTCCTACGAGCAGTACTTC. V and J are TRBV5-1 and TRBJ2-7, with 8 bases aligning to TRBD1. Germline CDR1 SGHRS, CDR2 YFSETQ. The CDR3 has 15 residues. V dropped 6 bases and J dropped 1; count of bases not matched to a gene: 9. Supplemented by reference TRBV5-1 and TRBJ2-7, the full variable domain reads KAGVTQTPRYLIKTRGQQVTLSCSPISGHRSVSWYQQTPGQGLQFLFEYFSETQRNKGNFPGRFSGRQFSNSRSEMNVSTLELGDSALYLCASKVSGGASYEQYFGPGTRLTVT.